A selection of T cell receptor beta chains follows, all from one sample in a study of a mutant IDH1 vaccine in newly diagnosed glioma. Antigens for these TCRs are unknown. Here immunoSEQ multiplex PCR was the method, and the copy in TCRdb shows in-frame clones only, minus some. The sample shows about 51,000 clones, around 80% of them seen only once. Here the sequenced sample was PBMCs, taken from a glioma patient whose treatment included an IDH1 peptide vaccine. All receptors come from a man aged 50 or older with glioma. CDR3s include the opening cysteine and the closing phenylalanine or tryptophan. D genes are given only for firm matches. Part of the rows lack a size; the others show once, few, many or a class for expanded clones.

cdr3_aa,cdr3_nt,v_call,d_call,clone_size,cdr3_length,j_call
CASSVDLGAAGELFF,TGTGCCAGTAGTGTCGATCTGGGAGCAGCCGGGGAGCTGTTTTTT,TRBV19,-,-,15,TRBJ2-2
CASRNLGLAGGGEQFF,TGTGCCAGCAGGAACCTGGGACTAGCGGGGGGGGGTGAGCAGTTCTTC,TRBV28,TRBD2,few,16,TRBJ2-1
CAWSITGGQPQHF,TGTGCCTGGAGTATTACAGGGGGTCAGCCCCAGCATTTT,TRBV30,TRBD1,-,13,TRBJ1-5
CASSIDRGFEQYF,TGTGCCAGTAGTATTGACAGGGGGTTCGAGCAGTACTTC,TRBV19,TRBD1,-,13,TRBJ2-7
CASRDQQGRDTEAFF,TGTGCCAGCAGAGACCAACAGGGTAGGGACACTGAAGCTTTCTTT,TRBV6-1,-,medium-sized,15,TRBJ1-1
CASTPVGTAPEQFF,TGTGCCAGCACCCCGGTAGGGACGGCTCCTGAGCAGTTCTTC,TRBV7-2,-,-,14,TRBJ2-1
CASNRGLQETQYF,TGTGCCAGCAACAGGGGCCTCCAAGAGACCCAGTACTTC,TRBV2,TRBD1,-,13,TRBJ2-5
CASSLALTSGAQNTQYF,TGCGCCAGCAGCTTGGCCCTCACTAGCGGGGCCCAGAATACGCAGTATTTT,TRBV5-1,TRBD2,-,17,TRBJ2-3
CASVRDTSNQPQHF,TGTGCCAGCGTCCGGGACACTAGCAATCAGCCCCAGCATTTT,TRBV2,-,-,14,TRBJ1-5
CASSPRQGPNSPLHF,TGCGCCAGCAGCCCCAGACAGGGGCCTAATTCACCCCTCCACTTT,TRBV5-1,TRBD1,-,15,TRBJ1-6
CASRMDRGLYNEQFF,TGTGCCAGCAGGATGGACAGGGGGCTCTACAATGAGCAGTTCTTC,TRBV6-5,TRBD1,-,15,TRBJ2-1
CASSARQGAGYGYTF,TGTGCCAGCAGCGCCCGACAGGGGGCGGGCTATGGCTACACCTTC,TRBV9,TRBD1,-,15,TRBJ1-2
CASFEAVGNEQFF,TGTGCCTCCTTTGAAGCGGTTGGGAATGAGCAGTTCTTC,TRBV2,-,-,13,TRBJ2-1
CSVGAQVNYGYTF,TGCAGCGTTGGGGCCCAGGTTAACTATGGCTACACCTTC,TRBV29-1,-,few,13,TRBJ1-2
CASSPPGQAPYEQYF,TGTGCCAGCTCACCCCCGGGACAGGCCCCCTACGAGCAGTACTTC,TRBV18,TRBD1,-,15,TRBJ2-7
CASRTGTYNQPQHF,TGTGCCAGCAGGACCGGGACCTACAATCAGCCCCAGCATTTT,TRBV6-5,-,-,14,TRBJ1-5
CASSARQGAENTEAFF,TGCGCCAGCAGCGCTCGACAGGGGGCAGAAAACACTGAAGCTTTCTTT,TRBV5-1,TRBD1,few,16,TRBJ1-1
CAWSQGPNYGYTF,TGTGCCTGGAGTCAGGGGCCTAACTATGGCTACACCTTC,TRBV30,-,-,13,TRBJ1-2
CSVEGSSYEQYF,TGCAGCGTTGAAGGCAGCTCCTACGAGCAGTACTTC,TRBV29-1,-,-,12,TRBJ2-7
CASSLPGPQETQYF,TGTGCCAGCAGCTTACCAGGACCCCAAGAGACCCAGTACTTC,TRBV7-9,-,-,14,TRBJ2-5
CAWMGGSSYNEQFF,TGTGCCTGGATGGGAGGAAGCTCCTACAATGAGCAGTTCTTC,TRBV30,-,-,14,TRBJ2-1
CAWSGTSTEAFF,TGTGCCTGGAGTGGCACGTCCACTGAAGCTTTCTTT,TRBV30,-,once,12,TRBJ1-1
CASSRQGVNYERYF,TGTGCCAGCAGCCGACAGGGGGTTAACTACGAGCGGTACTTC,TRBV7-9,TRBD1,-,14,TRBJ2-7
CASSPGGSGVYEQYF,TGTGCCAGCAGCCCCGGGGGTAGCGGGGTATACGAGCAGTACTTC,TRBV2,TRBD2,-,15,TRBJ2-7
CASSKTGMNTEAFF,TGTGCCAGCAGTAAAACAGGCATGAACACTGAAGCTTTCTTT,TRBV6-1,-,-,14,TRBJ1-1
CASSRGPRTIQYF,TGCGCCAGCAGCCGGGGACCGAGAACGATTCAGTACTTC,TRBV4-3,-,-,13,TRBJ2-4
CASSSGQGGFNVLTF,TGTGCCAGCAGCTCAGGACAGGGGGGGTTCAACGTCCTGACTTTC,TRBV5-6,TRBD1,-,15,TRBJ2-6
CASSSKRGGANTGELFF,TGTGCCAGCAGCTCCAAGCGGGGGGGCGCGAACACCGGGGAGCTGTTTTTT,TRBV7-9,TRBD2,-,17,TRBJ2-2
CASSLTGVSGANVLTF,TGTGCCAGCAGCTTGACAGGGGTCTCTGGGGCCAACGTCCTGACTTTC,TRBV13,TRBD1,-,16,TRBJ2-6
CASSLAGDSNQPQHF,TGCGCCAGCAGCTTGGCGGGCGATAGCAATCAGCCCCAGCATTTT,TRBV5-1,-,-,15,TRBJ1-5
CASISGGSLYEQYF,TGTGCCAGCATCTCAGGGGGCAGTTTATACGAGCAGTACTTC,TRBV2,TRBD1,-,14,TRBJ2-7